This T cell receptor beta chain was retrieved from a study of human T cells and chemical hapten exposure listed by TCRdb under 2021. About the full investigation: For sensitization, 2% DPC in acetone was applied to a 2 cm by 2 cm area of upper inner arm skin. Patch tests used Finn chambers with 0.01% DPC on the upper back, scored after 6 days by International Contact Dermatitis Research Group standards. Blood samples were taken from patients before sensitization (week 0) and then at 2, 6 and about 24 weeks after DPC sensitization. About 30 alopecia patients provided blood for TCR sequencing at one to four time points (pre-sensitization, 2, 6 and 24 weeks). The study tracked peripheral blood TCR repertoire changes in vivo during primary and secondary sensitization to the hapten diphenylcyclopropenone (DPC) in alopecia patients. Weekly therapeutic DPC doses were additionally applied to the scalp of patients throughout the roughly 25-week study period. The patient cohort, mostly female, included alopecia areata with under or over 50% scalp involvement, alopecia totalis and alopecia universalis. Libraries were pooled for sequencing, and variation in per-sample TCR yields was attributed mainly to small differences in library volumes within the pool. The study at large found these results: Because all patients had alopecia, a presumed autoimmune disease, the immune response of the patients might differ from that of healthy individuals. Repeated subsampling changed both the strength of the expansion versus patch-test correlation and the threshold at which the correlation became significant. The number of PT1 expanded TCRs positively correlated with patch test score, significant at thresholds 8, 16 and 32 but not 4. Significantly more large CDR3 similarity clusters were formed by expanded TCRs than by pre-sensitization or healthy control sets, consistent with antigen-driven responses. The number of TCRs above 1 in 1000 frequency did not change with DPC sensitization; there was no evidence of global repertoire structure alterations.

The CDR3, from cysteine to phenylalanine, totals 15 residues. Of all the DNA, just the CDR3 is kept, 45 bases in frame from base 1. CDR1 DFQATT and CDR2 SNEGSKA are derived from the germline V gene (reference sequence). Trimming removed 1 base from V and 0 bases from J; the gene matches leave 4 bases unexplained. Library construction relied on RACE. This sample was sequenced with a NextSeq 500. During library preparation, unique molecular identifiers were attached to individual cDNA molecules so that TCRs could be counted in a quantitative, reproducible way. For every blood RNA sample, sequencing covered both the TCR alpha and TCR beta chains. From the authors' description of their analysis: Samples had a median of roughly 98,000 TCRs, with a range from roughly 20,000 to 690,600. The Decombinator software suite was used to annotate V, J and CDR3 in the TCR reads. To make PS versus PT1 abundance plots, every sample was subsampled to the same number of TCRs (28,000). TCRs were defined as expanded if absent before sensitization and observed at least eight times at the 2-week time point. TCRdb applied fastp at Q25 and MiXCR to the public reads, then kept only in-frame beta chains. One record per CDR3 amino acid sequence lists the most common genes and DNA. For this entry, the V and J calls and clone size follow TCRdb and not the study's own pipeline. The sample profile shows about 120,000 distinct CDR3 sequences; 13% of them were found once. About 3% of the sample lies in the top ten.

The sample's time point label, in plain terms: pre-sensitization, week 0. The sample's treatment or condition, from its label and the paper: therapeutic diphenylcyclopropenone sensitization with weekly scalp DPC. At every patch-test visit, the blood draw took place before the patch test was put on. To be eligible, patients had to be aged 18 to 70, diagnosed with alopecia and judged suitable for DPC therapy, while pregnant patients were excluded. Unfractionated whole blood was collected in Tempus Blood RNA tubes, and total RNA was extracted from that blood. About this clonotype itself: It has no known antigen specificity. Base qualities are not at hand, and no much larger clone is one base apart.

The V gene is TRBV20-1 and the J gene is TRBJ2-7; 9 middle bases align to TRBD1. This TCR came from a woman aged 18-29 years with alopecia areata. Some clones in this sample may be carry-over from other donors' samples. Sequences were derived from whole blood, sampled in connection with sensitization to the hapten diphenylcyclopropenone (DPC). The CDR3 region: CSARGEQGASYEQYF. The DNA reads as follows: TGCAGTGCTAGAGGCGAACAGGGGGCCTCCTACGAGCAGTACTTC.